The 30 T cell receptor beta chains below all came from one sample that was sequenced in a study of T-cell reconstitution after alpha-beta-depleted transplantation in children listed by TCRdb under 2016. Library preparation was by PCR. Reads for this sample came from an Illumina HiSeq 2500. Molecular barcoding was employed in the preparation of TCR libraries, with unique molecular identifiers being used to normalize TCRbeta repertoire quantification. The public reads were reanalyzed by TCRdb: fastp trimming at Q25, MiXCR alignment, in-frame beta chains only. Each entry is one CDR3 protein sequence, shown with its most common DNA and genes. The sample table contains roughly 120,000 distinct CDR3 sequences; only one count was recorded for more than 20% of them. The ten largest account for 8% to 11% of the sample. The label giving this sample's treatment or condition can be read as: allogeneic hematopoietic cell transplantation with graft depleted of TCRalphabeta T cells and CD19 B cells.

This specimen was PBMCs, mostly from graft donor cells, taken 180 days after TCRalphabeta/CD19-depleted stem cell transplant. These receptors all stem from a male patient between 2 and 15 years old who had a stem cell transplant for chronic granulomatous disease, so the T cells may come from the graft donor.

This chain connects TRBV18 to TRBJ2-3; 9 nucleotides line up with TRBD2. The V and J ends lost 1 base and 0 bases, in that order; junction bases with no gene match: 2. Germline lookup yields CDR1 KGHSH and CDR2 LQKENI. CDR3 length equals 16 residues. The CDR3 DNA reads TGTGCCAGCTCACCACTGGGACTAGCAAGCACAGATACGCAGTATTTT. It codes for CASSPLGLASTDTQYF.

J is TRBJ2-2 and V is TRBV20-1, with 8 bases aligning to TRBD2. CDR1 and CDR2 from the germline V gene are DFQATT and SNEGSKA (reference sequence). The CDR3 runs to 15 residues. J lost 4 bases, V lost 5 bases, and 9 bases had no gene match. The CDR3 DNA sequence: TGCAGTGCTCCTCCGGGACTAGGGGCCACCGGGGAGCTGTTTTTT. Translation: CSAPPGLGATGELFF.

This clonotype was seen ten or more times. The gene calls are TRBV29-1 and TRBJ2-3; maybe TRBD1 (5 bases). The CDR3 spans 14 residues. V was cut by 3 bases and J by 0 bases, with 10 bases left in between. Germline V gives CDR1 SQVTM, CDR2 ANQGSEA. CDR3 amino acids: CSVEGRSSTDTQYF. In DNA form, the CDR3 reads TGCAGCGTTGAGGGGCGGAGTAGCACAGATACGCAGTATTTT.

Ten or more counts support this clonotype. V gene TRBV7-2 combines with J gene TRBJ2-2; the match to TRBD1 covers 8 bases. The CDR3 spans 15 residues. J gave up 4 bases and V 5 bases, and 6 bases lay outside the gene matches. CDR1 and CDR2 (germline): SGHTA, FQGNSA. CDR3: CASSPQGAVTGELFF. The DNA for the CDR3 is TGTGCCAGCAGCCCGCAGGGGGCGGTCACCGGGGAGCTGTTTTTT.

The chain employs TRBV5-1 and TRBJ2-3; D perhaps matches TRBD2 (6 bases). V was shortened by 2 bases and J by 3 bases, with 25 bases between the two germline ends. CDR3 length equals 19 residues. In germline, CDR1 is SGHRS, CDR2 YFSETQ. The CDR3 is CASSFFPRSGLLLTDTQYF. CDR3 DNA sequence: TGCGCCAGCAGCTTCTTTCCTCGTAGCGGACTACTCCTTACAGATACGCAGTATTTT.

This clonotype was detected many times. This chain links TRBV4-1 with TRBJ1-5; TRBD1 agrees at 7 bases. This CDR3 region has 16 residues. The germline V gene encodes CDR1 MGHRA and CDR2 YSYEKL. The junction had 6 bases not matched to a gene; V was cut back by 0 bases and J by 4 bases. The CDR3 sequence is CASSQDGGGWNQPQHF. Here the CDR3 DNA reads TGCGCCAGCAGCCAAGATGGAGGGGGCTGGAATCAGCCCCAGCATTTT.

This clonotype was observed a single time. The J gene is TRBJ2-1, the V gene TRBV2; 8 positions match TRBD2. Trimming at V came to 3 bases and at J to 3 bases, leaving 7 bases not matched to a gene. This CDR3 is built from 16 residues. Looked up from germline, CDR1 is SNHLY and CDR2 is FYNNEI. The CDR3 bases are TGTGCCAGCAGTGATATAGCGGGGTTGGGCTACAATGAGCAGTTCTTC. It yields the protein CASSDIAGLGYNEQFF.

The chain joins TRBV20-1 to TRBJ2-5, with D perhaps TRBD1 (6 bases). The CDR3 is 13 amino acids. Germline V lookup: CDR1 DFQATT, CDR2 SNEGSKA (reference sequence). Trimming shortened V by 6 bases and J by 0 bases, and 11 bases separated the two germline ends. The CDR3 reads CSAIRQDQETQYF. The CDR3 nucleotides read TGCAGTGCCATAAGACAGGACCAAGAGACCCAGTACTTC.

This clonotype turned up a few times. The chain is built from TRBV29-1 and TRBJ2-7; D uncertain. Deletions cut 2 bases from V and 3 bases from J, with 5 bases between. This CDR3 is 11 amino acids long. Germline assignment: CDR1 SQVTM and CDR2 ANQGSEA. The CDR3 protein is CSVENGYEQYF. The CDR3 DNA sequence: TGCAGCGTTGAAAACGGCTACGAGCAGTACTTC.

This clonotype was counted between two and nine times. The chain carries TRBV12-3 or TRBV12-4 and TRBJ2-5; D may be TRBD2 (5 bases). Trimming shortened V by 3 bases and J by 3 bases, and 8 bases separated the two germline ends. This CDR3 region has 13 residues. The chain's CDR3 is CASSFTREETQYF. CDR3 bases: TGTGCCAGCAGTTTTACTAGGGAAGAGACCCAGTACTTC.

This clonotype was counted ten times or more. The rearrangement uses TRBV12-3 or TRBV12-4 and TRBJ2-3; D uncertain. Trimming cost V 8 bases and J 10 bases, with 19 bases left between them. The CDR3 runs 13 residues. The CDR3 DNA sequence: TGTGCCAGCCACCCTTCCAGCACCTCGGCGCAGTATTTT. It is translated as CASHPSSTSAQYF.

This clonotype was detected many times. This chain connects TRBV29-1 to TRBJ2-6; TRBD2 is a possible D gene (5 bases). Trimming cost V 1 base and J 1 base, with 14 bases left between them. The CDR3 contains 17 residues. Per the germline V gene, CDR1 is SQVTM and CDR2 is ANQGSEA. The chain's CDR3 is CSVEGPSAESGANVLTF. The CDR3 nucleotides read TGCAGCGTTGAAGGACCCTCAGCGGAGTCTGGGGCCAACGTCCTGACTTTC.

This clonotype showed up many times. The chain recombines TRBV28 with TRBJ2-1; 7 nucleotides line up with TRBD2. This CDR3 has 16 residues. In germline, CDR1 is MDHEN, CDR2 SYDVKM. V shed 2 bases, J shed 5 bases, and the junction held 9 bases outside the gene matches. The CDR3 bases are TGTGCCAGCAGTTTAGGCCCGGCGGGGGTCAACAATGAGCAGTTCTTC. Its protein is CASSLGPAGVNNEQFF.

V gene TRBV28 combines with J gene TRBJ2-1, with D perhaps TRBD1 (6 bases). CDR1 MDHEN and CDR2 SYDVKM come from the germline V gene. The CDR3 covers 15 residues. The V end lost 6 bases, the J end lost 3 bases, and 15 bases lay between the germline ends. CDR3 DNA: TGTGCCAGCAGACACAGGGAGCAGAACTACAATGAGCAGTTCTTC. This translates into CASRHREQNYNEQFF.

This clonotype was detected only a few times. J is TRBJ1-2 and V is TRBV20-1, with 10 positions matching TRBD1. V lost 3 bases to trimming and J lost 4 bases; unmatched junction nucleotides: 14. This CDR3 comprises 17 residues. Germline V gene sequence: CDR1 DFQATT, CDR2 SNEGSKA (reference sequence). CDR3 sequence reads: CSASAPGQGSPLYGYTF. The CDR3 bases are TGCAGTGCTAGTGCCCCGGGACAGGGGTCCCCCCTCTATGGCTACACCTTC.

The chain combines TRBV29-1 with TRBJ2-2; 7 nucleotides match TRBD1. V lost 6 bases and J lost 2; bases outside the gene matches: 6. The germline CDR1 and CDR2 sequences are SQVTM and ANQGSEA. The CDR3 runs 14 residues. The chain's CDR3 is CSVLTGINTGELFF. CDR3 nucleotides: TGCAGCGTATTGACAGGGATCAACACCGGGGAGCTGTTTTTT.

The V call is TRBV5-5, the J call TRBJ2-6; TRBD1 aligns across 8 bases. CDR3 length: 18 amino acids. V gave up 4 bases and J gave up 1 base; unmatched junction bases: 10. Per the germline V gene, CDR1 is SGHKS and CDR2 is YYEKEE (reference sequence). CDR3 sequence (DNA): TGTGCCAGCAGCCTGGGGACCAGGGGGCAGTCTGGGGCCAACGTCCTGACTTTC. It codes for CASSLGTRGQSGANVLTF. The entire variable domain, with the rest obtained from reference TRBV5-5 and TRBJ2-6, is as follows: DAGVTQSPTHLIKTRGQQVTLRCSPISGHKSVSWYQQVLGQGPQFIFQYYEKEERGRGNFPDRFSARQFPNYSSELNVNALLLGDSALYLCASSLGTRGQSGANVLTFGAGSRLTVL.

This clonotype has ten or more counts. The chain uses TRBV14 and TRBJ2-3; 13 bases are shared with TRBD2. The CDR3 is made up of 17 amino acids. Trimming removed 3 bases from V and 2 bases from J; junction bases left unmatched: 5. The germline V gene encodes CDR1 SGHDN and CDR2 FVKESK. The CDR3 DNA follows: TGTGCCAGCAGCCACTACGGACTAGCGGGAGCCACAGATACGCAGTATTTT. Amino acids: CASSHYGLAGATDTQYF.

The chain links TRBV10-3 to TRBJ1-1; D is possibly TRBD1 (6 bases). V lost 6 bases to trimming and J lost 1 base, with 12 bases between them. The CDR3 has 14 residues. Germline CDR1 and CDR2: ENHRY and SYGVKD. CDR3 region: CAISRTVPNTEAFF. CDR3 DNA sequence: TGTGCCATCAGCCGGACAGTCCCGAACACTGAAGCTTTCTTT.

Only a few counts were recorded for this clonotype. V and J are TRBV20-1 and TRBJ2-7; no firm D call. The V gene lost 5 bases and the J gene lost 1 base, with 9 bases spanning the gap. This CDR3 is 12 amino acids long. Germline CDR1 and CDR2: DFQATT and SNEGSKA (reference sequence). The chain's CDR3 is CSAYKLSYEQYF. In nucleotides, the CDR3 is TGCAGTGCTTATAAGCTTTCCTACGAGCAGTACTTC.

Ten or more counts support this clonotype. The chain carries TRBV5-1 and TRBJ2-5; TRBD2 matches at 13 bases. This CDR3 is 18 amino acids long. Trimming removed 4 bases from V and 1 base from J; junction bases left unmatched: 10. Per germline, CDR1 SGHRS and CDR2 YFSETQ. For the CDR3, the DNA is TGCGCCAGCAGCCTACCAACCGGGACTAGCGGGATCCAAGAGACCCAGTACTTC. This encodes CASSLPTGTSGIQETQYF.

There are many counts of this clonotype. This chain links TRBV20-1 with TRBJ2-2, with 16 positions matching TRBD2. After removal of 1 base from V and 6 bases from J, the junction contained 5 bases not matched to a gene. Germline values: CDR1 DFQATT, CDR2 SNEGSKA (reference sequence). CDR3 length: 17 residues. CDR3 sequence reads: CSARAYGTSGRAGELFF. The CDR3 bases are TGCAGTGCTAGAGCCTACGGGACTAGCGGGAGGGCCGGGGAGCTGTTTTTT.

There are many counts of this clonotype. The chain joins TRBV12-3 or TRBV12-4 to TRBJ2-3, with no clear D. V was clipped by 1 base and J by 5 bases, with 1 base between them. The CDR3 totals 11 residues. DNA of the CDR3: TGTGCCAGCAGTTTAGAAGATACGCAGTATTTT. As protein: CASSLEDTQYF.

V and J are TRBV7-2 and TRBJ2-7, with D hard to call. Germline V gene lookup returns CDR1 SGHTA and CDR2 FQGNSA. V was pared by 2 bases and J by 1 base, with 9 bases between. The CDR3 consists of 14 residues. CDR3 sequence (DNA): TGTGCCAGCAGCTTATTAGTCAGATCCTACGAGCAGTACTTC. Translated, it gives CASSLLVRSYEQYF. Complete variable domain (other parts from reference TRBV7-2 and TRBJ2-7): GAGVSQSPSNKVTEKGKDVELRCDPISGHTALYWYRQSLGQGLEFLIYFQGNSAPDKSGLPSDRFSAERTGGSVSTLTIQRTQQEDSAVYLCASSLLVRSYEQYFGPGTRLTVT.

The chain joins TRBV11-2 to TRBJ2-6; D ambiguous. Germline V lookup: CDR1 SGHAT, CDR2 FQNNGV. V gave up 5 bases and J gave up 2 bases, with 10 bases separating them. This CDR3 is 15 amino acids long. The CDR3 sequence is CASSPQVAGANVLTF. The CDR3 DNA sequence: TGTGCCAGCAGCCCCCAGGTGGCTGGGGCCAACGTCCTGACTTTC. Based on the CDR3 plus reference TRBV11-2 and TRBJ2-6, the full variable domain is EAGVAQSPRYKIIEKRQSVAFWCNPISGHATLYWYQQILGQGPKLLIQFQNNGVVDDSQLPKDRFSAERLKGVDSTLKIQPAKLEDSAVYLCASSPQVAGANVLTFGAGSRLTVL.

This chain uses TRBV20-1 with TRBJ1-4, with a possible D match to TRBD1 (6 bases). The CDR3 spans 17 residues. The V gene's germline CDR1 is DFQATT and CDR2 SNEGSKA (reference sequence). Trimming removed 0 bases at V and 0 bases at J, with 14 bases between. CDR3 coding DNA: TGCAGTGCTAGAGATCTCGGCAGGGGTGCAACTAATGAAAAACTGTTTTTT. It specifies CSARDLGRGATNEKLFF.

The V and J genes are TRBV12-3 or TRBV12-4 and TRBJ1-3; D gene uncertain. V dropped 1 base and J dropped 0 bases, with 7 bases sitting between them. The CDR3 loop spans 15 amino acids. The CDR3 DNA sequence: TGTGCCAGCAGTTTAGGGACCTACTCTGGAAACACCATATATTTT. This sequence encodes CASSLGTYSGNTIYF.

This clonotype was counted between two and nine times. V is TRBV7-2 and J is TRBJ2-7; the D gene is possibly TRBD1 (6 bases). V shed 3 bases and J shed 4 bases, with 16 bases lying between them. The CDR3 covers 15 residues. Germline lookup yields CDR1 SGHTA and CDR2 FQGNSA. CDR3 DNA sequence: TGTGCCAGCAGCTTTGACAGGAACCCTTTGTACGAGCAGTACTTC. Amino acid sequence: CASSFDRNPLYEQYF.

This clonotype came up many times. The gene calls are TRBV12-3 or TRBV12-4 and TRBJ2-1, with 7 bases aligning to TRBD2. The CDR3 sequence is 15 residues long. V dropped 5 bases and J dropped 8; count of bases not matched to a gene: 12. CDR3 protein: CASSARTSGRDEQFF. CDR3 sequence (DNA): TGTGCCAGCAGTGCCCGCACTAGTGGGAGGGATGAGCAGTTCTTC.

The chain recombines TRBV20-1 with TRBJ2-7; 9 bases align to TRBD1. Trimming cost V 5 bases and J 0 bases; bases outside gene matches: 5. This CDR3 has 14 amino acids. Germline assignment: CDR1 DFQATT and CDR2 SNEGSKA (reference sequence). The chain's CDR3 is CSAYRDRVSYEQYF. In DNA, the CDR3 is TGCAGTGCTTACCGGGACAGGGTCTCCTACGAGCAGTACTTC.